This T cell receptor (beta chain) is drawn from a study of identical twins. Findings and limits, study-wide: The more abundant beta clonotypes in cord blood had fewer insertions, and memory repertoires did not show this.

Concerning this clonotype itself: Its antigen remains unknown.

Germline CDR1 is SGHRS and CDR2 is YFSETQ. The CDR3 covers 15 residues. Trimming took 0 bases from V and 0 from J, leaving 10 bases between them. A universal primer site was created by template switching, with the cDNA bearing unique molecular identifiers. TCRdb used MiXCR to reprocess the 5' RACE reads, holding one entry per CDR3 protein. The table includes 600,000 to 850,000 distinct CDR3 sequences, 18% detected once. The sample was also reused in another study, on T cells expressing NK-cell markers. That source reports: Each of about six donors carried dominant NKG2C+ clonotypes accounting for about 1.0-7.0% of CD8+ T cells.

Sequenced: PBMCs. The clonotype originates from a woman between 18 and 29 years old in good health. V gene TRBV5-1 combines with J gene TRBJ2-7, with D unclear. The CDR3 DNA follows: TGCGCCAGCAGCTTGGCGGCAGGTTTCTCCTACGAGCAGTACTTC. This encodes CASSLAAGFSYEQYF.